These 8 T cell receptor beta chains share one sample of origin, sequenced in a study of CD8+ T cells in alopecia areata. Once RNA had been extracted, it was reverse transcribed into cDNA to act as the sequencing template. Profiling relied on immunoSEQ multiplex PCR, and the TCRdb table lists in-frame clones only, not all of them. The table records more than 150,000 clones, 40% to 65% of them present only once. The sequencing here drew on CD8+ T cells sorted from blood, taken at week 0. The receptors here all came from a human donor with alopecia areata.

This clone has only a few counts. This rearrangement joins TRBV6-5 to TRBJ2-2; D unresolved. Per the germline V gene, CDR1 is MNHEY and CDR2 is SVGAGI. CDR3 length: 13 amino acids. V was trimmed by 5 bases and J by 10 bases, leaving 14 bases between them. CDR3 bases: TGTGCCAGCAGTCCCACAAACCTCTTGGAGCTGTTTTTT. This sequence encodes CASSPTNLLELFF.

The table lists this clone with a few counts. The V call is TRBV5-6, the J call TRBJ1-5; 7 bases are a match to TRBD1. CDR3 length equals 16 residues. V lost 3 bases to trimming and J lost 3 bases; unmatched junction nucleotides: 9. The germline gives CDR1 SGHDT, CDR2 YYEEEE. The CDR3 coding sequence is TGTGCCAGCAGCTCCCGGGACAGCCATGTCAATCAGCCCCAGCATTTT. Amino acids: CASSSRDSHVNQPQHF.

This chain joins TRBV19 and TRBJ2-2; 8 bases are a match to TRBD1. Germline V gene data show CDR1 as LNHDA and CDR2 as SQIVND (reference sequence). The CDR3 consists of 18 residues. The V gene end was trimmed by 6 bases and the J gene end by 0 bases; junction bases not matched to a gene: 12. Here the CDR3 DNA reads TGTGCCAGTAGCCCAGACTCCCGGGACAGGACGAACACCGGGGAGCTGTTTTTT. Its translation: CASSPDSRDRTNTGELFF.

V gene TRBV4-3 combines with J gene TRBJ1-1; tentative D call: TRBD1 (6 bases). Trimming stripped 0 bases from V and 5 bases from J, with 13 bases between. CDR1 and CDR2 (germline): LGHNA, YSLEER. CDR3 size: 15 residues. The CDR3, as DNA: TGCGCCAGCAGCCAAGATGAGGGGGGGTTAACTGAAGCTTTCTTT. Translation gives CASSQDEGGLTEAFF.

As for this clone: A read error is possible here, since a much larger clone lies one base away. Distinct nucleotide sequences in the sample also encode this CDR3. As DNA, the CDR3 is TGTGCCAGCAGCTGGGGACAGATGAACACTGAAGCTTTCTTT. The encoded protein is CASSWGQMNTEAFF. The chain joins TRBV11-2 to TRBJ1-1, with 7 bases matching TRBD1. This CDR3 has 14 residues. CDR1 is SGHAT, CDR2 FQNNGV, per germline. With V trimmed by 4 bases and J by 0 bases, 2 bases remained unmatched.

V and J are TRBV9 and TRBJ1-1, with D hard to call. With 0 bases removed from V and 0 bases from J, the gap between germline ends came to 9 bases. The CDR3 has 15 residues. Germline CDR1 reads SGDLS; CDR2 reads YYNGEE. The CDR3 DNA follows: TGTGCCAGCAGCGTAGATTTTGGGGTGAACACTGAAGCTTTCTTT. It yields the protein CASSVDFGVNTEAFF.

The chain uses TRBV27 and TRBJ2-5; tentatively, D is TRBD2 (6 bases). The CDR3 spans 14 residues. Per germline, CDR1 MNHEY and CDR2 SMNVEV (reference sequence). V lost 7 bases and J lost 2, with 14 bases in between. CDR3 DNA: TGTGCCAGCACTAGCGAGGCAGGTCAAGAGACCCAGTACTTC. As protein: CASTSEAGQETQYF.

This chain joins TRBV5-1 and TRBJ1-1; D uncertain. The germline V and J ends were trimmed by 4 bases and 4 bases, with 11 bases remaining between them. The germline gives CDR1 SGHRS, CDR2 YFSETQ. This CDR3 is built from 13 residues. CDR3 coding DNA: TGCGCCAGCAGCCGAGAGGGAAGCACTGAAGCTTTCTTT. It translates to CASSREGSTEAFF.